The 28 T cell receptor beta chains given below trace back to one sample, sequenced in a study of T cells in Graves' hyperthyroidism and ophthalmopathy. RNA transcripts gave rise to amplified TCR beta CDR3 regions. Primed by the HTBI set, a first-round RT-PCR was run on the TCR CDR3. TCRdb passed the multiplex PCR reads through MiXCR, listing each CDR3 protein once. The profile shows 600,000 or so distinct CDR3 sequences, about 14% of them singletons. Sequencing used blood. Every receptor here comes from a woman in her forties or fifties with Graves' ophthalmopathy.

Many counts were recorded for this clonotype. The chain couples TRBV4-3 to TRBJ2-3; D may match TRBD1 or TRBD2 (6 bases each). The germline V and J ends were trimmed by 3 bases and 1 base, with 11 bases remaining between them. CDR3 length: 15 amino acids. The germline V gene encodes CDR1 LGHNA and CDR2 YSLEER. CDR3 protein: CASSQSEGGTDTQYF. DNA of the CDR3: TGCGCCAGCAGCCAGTCGGAGGGGGGCACAGATACGCAGTATTTT.

The sample holds many counts of this clonotype. This chain links TRBV3-1 with TRBJ2-5, with no clear D. The CDR3 is 14 amino acids. Per germline, CDR1 LGHDT and CDR2 YNNKEL (reference sequence). V was pared by 4 bases and J by 3 bases, with 12 bases between. The CDR3 loop is CASSPSGRKETQYF. Written as DNA, the CDR3 is TGTGCCAGCAGCCCGAGTGGCAGGAAAGAGACCCAGTACTTC.

This clonotype was seen ten or more times. The chain combines TRBV20-1 with TRBJ1-6; D perhaps matches TRBD1 (5 bases). The V gene's germline CDR1 is DFQATT and CDR2 SNEGSKA (reference sequence). The ends were cut back, 0 bases at V and 8 bases at J, with 5 bases in the middle. CDR3 length: 12 residues. The CDR3 DNA is TGCAGTGCTAGAGAAGGGGATTCACCCCTCCACTTT. This sequence encodes CSAREGDSPLHF.

This clonotype was picked up a small number of times. The J gene is TRBJ2-3, the V gene TRBV24-1; TRBD1 aligns across 10 bases. After removal of 8 bases from V and 4 bases from J, the junction contained 5 bases not matched to a gene. The germline V gene encodes CDR1 KGHDR and CDR2 SFDVKD. CDR3 length: 14 amino acids. This chain's CDR3 is CATTTGQGADTQYF. The DNA for the CDR3 is TGTGCCACCACCACAGGACAGGGGGCAGATACGCAGTATTTT.

This clonotype was counted many times. This CDR3 reads CASSEKTGISYNEQFF. DNA for the CDR3: TGTGCCAGCAGCGAAAAGACAGGGATATCCTACAATGAGCAGTTCTTC. The chain is built from TRBV13 and TRBJ2-1, with 7 bases aligning to TRBD1. CDR3 size: 16 residues. Germline V gene sequence: CDR1 PRHDT, CDR2 FYEKMQ (reference sequence). The ends lost 5 bases at V and 1 base at J; junction bases unmatched: 8. The entire variable domain, with the rest obtained from reference TRBV13 and TRBJ2-1, is as follows: AAGVIQSPRHLIKEKRETATLKCYPIPRHDTVYWYQQGPGQDPQFLISFYEKMQSDKGSIPDRFSAQQFSDYHSELNMSSLELGDSALYFCASSEKTGISYNEQFFGPGTRLTVL.

This clonotype showed up many times. The chain is built from TRBV20-1 and TRBJ2-7; 9 bases match TRBD1. Trimming removed 4 bases from V and 4 bases from J; junction bases left unmatched: 17. This CDR3 is 17 amino acids long. Germline CDR1 is DFQATT and CDR2 is SNEGSKA (reference sequence). The CDR3 loop reads CSATQGGTGTISYEQYF. Written as DNA, the CDR3 is TGCAGTGCTACCCAGGGGGGGACAGGGACTATCTCTTACGAGCAGTACTTC.

As regards this clonotype: One base away lies a much larger clone, so this may be a sequencing read error. This rearrangement joins TRBV27 to TRBJ2-3; 11 nucleotides match TRBD2. CDR1 and CDR2 (germline): MNHEY, SMNVEV (reference sequence). V was clipped by 4 bases and J by 4 bases; unmatched bases: 10. The CDR3 covers 17 residues. The CDR3 bases are TGTGCCAGCAGTTCTAACTTAGCGGGAGGGCCCTCAGATACGCAGTATTTT. Protein sequence: CASSSNLAGGPSDTQYF.

This rearrangement joins TRBV28 to TRBJ1-2; 8 nucleotides agree with TRBD1. CDR3 length: 14 amino acids. Trimming removed 5 bases from V and 4 bases from J; junction bases left unmatched: 6. Germline assignment: CDR1 MDHEN and CDR2 SYDVKM. The DNA for the CDR3 is TGTGCCAGCAGTCCCCAGGGGGCGGTCTATGGCTACACCTTC. Protein: CASSPQGAVYGYTF.

The rearrangement uses TRBV5-1 and TRBJ2-2, with 7 bases identical to TRBD1. The CDR3 loop spans 15 amino acids. Germline V CDR1 and CDR2: SGHRS, YFSETQ. V lost 7 bases and J lost 1; bases outside the gene matches: 7. The CDR3 bases are TGCGCCAGCTTTCCCGGGACAGTGAACACCGGGGAGCTGTTTTTT. Protein sequence: CASFPGTVNTGELFF.

This clonotype has just a few counts. The V gene is TRBV27, the J gene TRBJ2-6, with D uncertain. The V end lost 6 bases, the J end lost 2 bases, and 20 bases lay between the germline ends. There are 18 residues in the CDR3. The V gene's germline CDR1 is MNHEY and CDR2 SMNVEV (reference sequence). The CDR3 reads CASSPLPRLEAGANVLTF. The CDR3 nucleotides read TGTGCCAGCAGCCCTCTCCCCAGATTAGAGGCTGGGGCCAACGTCCTGACTTTC.

The genes are TRBV4-2 and TRBJ2-1; D unresolved. This CDR3 is 13 amino acids long. The germline V gene has CDR1 LGHNA and CDR2 YNFKEQ. Trimming pared 0 bases from V and 7 bases from J, leaving 7 bases between. CDR3 amino acids: CASSQDLGNEQFF. The CDR3 bases are TGTGCCAGCAGCCAAGATCTGGGAAATGAGCAGTTCTTC.

This clonotype was recorded once. J is TRBJ1-2 and V is TRBV7-2; TRBD1 is a possible D gene (5 bases). This CDR3 region has 13 residues. Trimming pared 5 bases from V and 6 bases from J, leaving 13 bases between. Per the germline V gene, CDR1 is SGHTA and CDR2 is FQGNSA. Here the CDR3 DNA reads TGTGCCAGCAGCCTGTGGGACCGCAATGGCTACACCTTC. Translating it yields CASSLWDRNGYTF. Drawing the rest from reference TRBV7-2 and TRBJ1-2, the complete variable domain is GAGVSQSPSNKVTEKGKDVELRCDPISGHTALYWYRQSLGQGLEFLIYFQGNSAPDKSGLPSDRFSAERTGGSVSTLTIQRTQQEDSAVYLCASSLWDRNGYTFGSGTRLTVV.

This clonotype was detected many times. The chain has TRBV20-1 and TRBJ2-5; D might be TRBD1 or TRBD2, each matching 6 bases. V was shortened by 0 bases and J by 5 bases, with 16 bases between the two germline ends. CDR1 is DFQATT and CDR2 is SNEGSKA in the germline V gene (reference sequence). CDR3 length: 15 amino acids. The CDR3 protein is CSAREAGGWGETQYF. The DNA of the CDR3 is TGCAGTGCTAGAGAAGCCGGGGGCTGGGGCGAGACCCAGTACTTC.

This clonotype showed up many times. The rearrangement links TRBV20-1 to TRBJ2-1; D remains unclear. Germline V lookup: CDR1 DFQATT, CDR2 SNEGSKA (reference sequence). Trimming left V 6 bases short and J 2 bases short, with 14 bases between. The CDR3 is 14 amino acids. The CDR3 region is CSANRPGAYNEQFF. CDR3 in DNA: TGCAGTGCCAACCGACCAGGTGCCTACAATGAGCAGTTCTTC.

Note on this clonotype: A much larger clone lies one base from this, so it may be a read error. The chain has TRBV12-3 or TRBV12-4 and TRBJ2-1; weak D call: TRBD2 (5 bases). The germline V and J ends were trimmed by 5 bases and 2 bases, with 13 bases remaining between them. The CDR3 runs to 15 residues. CDR3 sequence reads: CASSESTGTYNEQFF. CDR3 in DNA: TGTGCCAGCAGTGAGTCGACGGGAACCTACAATGAGCAGTTCTTC.

The V gene is TRBV7-6, the J gene TRBJ2-1; D unclear. CDR3 length: 13 residues. The germline V gene encodes CDR1 SGHVS and CDR2 FNYEAQ. V was shortened by 8 bases and J by 7 bases, with 15 bases between the two germline ends. DNA of the CDR3: TGTGCCAGCTCCAAGGGCCAGCCGAATGAGCAGTTCTTC. It codes for CASSKGQPNEQFF.

CDR3 DNA: TGTGCCAGCAGCCCAAGACTAGGAAACGGAGACAATGAGCAGTTCTTC. Translated, it gives CASSPRLGNGDNEQFF. This sequence joins TRBV5-6 and TRBJ2-1; D might be TRBD2 (6 bases). Germline CDR1 SGHDT, CDR2 YYEEEE. Between the trimmed V and J ends, which lost 4 bases and 5 bases, there was a span of 19 bases. CDR3 size: 16 residues.

This clonotype was recorded many times. The chain is built from TRBV6-2 or TRBV6-3 and TRBJ2-7; no firm D call. The CDR3 covers 15 residues. The V gene lost 1 base and the J gene lost 1 base, with 11 bases spanning the gap. Looked up from germline, CDR1 is MNHEY and CDR2 is SVGEGT. CDR3 sequence: CASSYYGRWSYEQYF. Here the CDR3 DNA reads TGTGCCAGCAGTTACTACGGGCGGTGGTCCTACGAGCAGTACTTC.

This clonotype has more than one count but fewer than ten. This chain links TRBV10-3 with TRBJ1-5, with D possibly TRBD1 on 5 matching bases. Germline assignment: CDR1 ENHRY and CDR2 SYGVKD. Trimming pared 3 bases from V and 0 bases from J, leaving 9 bases between. The CDR3 is made up of 15 amino acids. CDR3 in amino acids: CAISDEGLSNQPQHF. The CDR3 coding sequence is TGTGCCATCAGTGACGAGGGACTTAGCAATCAGCCCCAGCATTTT.

This clonotype appeared a few times. The chain is built from TRBV6-5 and TRBJ2-3; D is ambiguous. The CDR3 contains 14 residues. Trimming took 2 bases from V and 0 from J, leaving 6 bases between them. Germline V gene sequence: CDR1 MNHEY, CDR2 SVGAGI. CDR3 coding DNA: TGTGCCAGCAGTTACACCGACAGCACAGATACGCAGTATTTT. This sequence encodes CASSYTDSTDTQYF.

This clonotype was found a few times. V and J are TRBV4-1 and TRBJ1-1; 9 nucleotides line up with TRBD1. CDR3 length: 15 amino acids. The V segment lost 1 base and the J segment 5 bases; nucleotides outside the gene matches: 5. Germline CDR1 MGHRA, CDR2 YSYEKL. CDR3 loop: CASSQGRQGGTEAFF. The DNA for the CDR3 is TGCGCCAGCAGCCAAGGGAGACAGGGGGGAACTGAAGCTTTCTTT.

CDR3 nucleotides: TGCAGTGCTCAGGACAGGGAAAGCAATCAGCCCCAGCATTTT. The encoded protein is CSAQDRESNQPQHF. The rearrangement joins TRBV20-1 to TRBJ1-5; TRBD1 agrees at 8 bases. Germline lookup yields CDR1 DFQATT and CDR2 SNEGSKA (reference sequence). The CDR3 contains 14 residues. The trim removed 5 bases at V and 1 base at J, leaving 4 bases unmatched.

This clonotype was counted a few times. J is TRBJ2-2 and V is TRBV29-1; 10 nucleotides agree with TRBD2. Germline trimming cut 6 bases from V and 5 bases from J; bases unmatched to any gene: 6. This CDR3 spans 14 amino acids. The germline CDR1 and CDR2 sequences are SQVTM and ANQGSEA. In nucleotides, the CDR3 is TGCAGCGTGAGCGGGAGGGCCGGAACCGGGGAGCTGTTTTTT. It codes for CSVSGRAGTGELFF.

This clonotype occurred a few times. This sequence joins TRBV5-1 and TRBJ2-5; tentatively, D is TRBD1 or TRBD2 (5 bases each). The CDR3 has 16 amino acids. Deletions cut 4 bases from V and 5 bases from J, with 21 bases between. Per the germline V gene, CDR1 is SGHRS and CDR2 is YFSETQ. CDR3 sequence (DNA): TGCGCCAGCAGCCACCGAGGGCAGGGTATATTGGAGACCCAGTACTTC. It yields the protein CASSHRGQGILETQYF.

This sequence joins TRBV11-2 and TRBJ1-2; D might be TRBD1 (5 bases). This CDR3 region has 15 residues. Trimming took off 0 bases at V and 4 bases at J, with 12 bases between the two ends. Germline V gene lookup returns CDR1 SGHAT and CDR2 FQNNGV. The CDR3 sequence: CASSLDGDSFYGYTF. The CDR3 DNA reads TGTGCCAGCAGCTTAGATGGTGACAGTTTCTATGGCTACACCTTC.

The genes are TRBV7-8 and TRBJ2-7, with TRBD1 matching over 9 bases. Germline values: CDR1 SGHVS, CDR2 FQNEAQ. The CDR3 totals 16 residues. Trimming removed 3 bases from V and 6 bases from J; junction bases left unmatched: 12. The CDR3 is CASSFRSGQGTLEQYF. The CDR3 coding sequence is TGTGCCAGCAGCTTCAGATCGGGACAGGGTACCCTCGAGCAGTACTTC.

This clonotype has at least ten counts. This sequence joins TRBV28 and TRBJ2-7, with D possibly being TRBD1 (6 bases). The germline CDR1 and CDR2 sequences are MDHEN and SYDVKM. Deletions cut 2 bases from V and 3 bases from J, with 11 bases between. The CDR3 consists of 14 residues. CDR3 coding DNA: TGTGCCAGCAGTTTAAATCCGACAGGCTACGAGCAGTACTTC. Its translation: CASSLNPTGYEQYF.

This clonotype has at least ten counts. CDR3 nucleotide sequence: TGTGCCAGCAGTTACGGGGGGGCGCGAGGAACTGAAGCTTTCTTT. This encodes CASSYGGARGTEAFF. The V and J genes are TRBV6-5 and TRBJ1-1; D possibly corresponds to TRBD1 (6 bases). The CDR3 runs to 15 residues. CDR1 and CDR2 from the germline V gene are MNHEY and SVGAGI. V was clipped by 2 bases and J by 5 bases, with 15 bases between them.